The subject of this entry is one T cell receptor (beta chain). This specimen comes from a study of early T cells in non-severe SARS-CoV-2 infection. MiXCR, run by TCRdb on the 5' RACE reads, gives a single entry per CDR3 protein. The table has roughly 110,000 distinct CDR3 sequences, around 10% seen once. Germline V gene sequence: CDR1 SGHTS, CDR2 YDEGEE. The CDR3 is 16 amino acids. V shed 0 bases and J shed 4 bases, with 16 bases lying between them. Material for sequencing was whole blood. The chain has TRBV5-8 and TRBJ2-5, with D possibly TRBD1 on 6 matching bases. The TCR was taken from an adult who was a healthcare worker with PCR-confirmed SARS-CoV-2 infection or an uninfected control (not recorded which). CDR3 loop: CASSLARGQGRETQYF. The CDR3 DNA reads TGTGCCAGCAGCTTGGCCCGTGGCCAGGGGCGAGAGACCCAGTACTTC.